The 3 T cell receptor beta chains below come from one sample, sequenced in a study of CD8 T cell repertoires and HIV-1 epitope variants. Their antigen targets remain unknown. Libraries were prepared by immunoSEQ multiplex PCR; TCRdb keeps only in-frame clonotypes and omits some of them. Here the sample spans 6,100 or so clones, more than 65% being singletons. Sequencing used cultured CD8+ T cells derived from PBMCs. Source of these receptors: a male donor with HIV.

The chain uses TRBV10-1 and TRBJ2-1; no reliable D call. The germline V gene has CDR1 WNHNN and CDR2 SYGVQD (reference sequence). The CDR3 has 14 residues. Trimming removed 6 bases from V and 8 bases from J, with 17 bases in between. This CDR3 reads CASSDPLRTDEQFF. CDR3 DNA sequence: TGCGCCAGCAGCGACCCTCTTAGGACGGATGAGCAGTTCTTC.

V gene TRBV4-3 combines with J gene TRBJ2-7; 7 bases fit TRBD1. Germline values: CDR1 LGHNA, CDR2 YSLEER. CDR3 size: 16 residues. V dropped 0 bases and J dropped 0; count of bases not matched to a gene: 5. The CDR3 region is CASSQDRDSSSYEQYF. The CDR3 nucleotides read TGCGCCAGCAGCCAAGACCGGGACAGCAGCTCCTACGAGCAGTACTTC.

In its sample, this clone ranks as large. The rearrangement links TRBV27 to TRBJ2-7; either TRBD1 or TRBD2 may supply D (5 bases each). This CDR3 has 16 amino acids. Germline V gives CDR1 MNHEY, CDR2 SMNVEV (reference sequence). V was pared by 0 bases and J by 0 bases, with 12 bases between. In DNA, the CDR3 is TGTGCCAGCAGTTTATCGGTTGGGACGTACTCCTACGAGCAGTACTTC. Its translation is CASSLSVGTYSYEQYF.